What follows are 19 T cell receptor beta chains derived from one specimen sequenced in a study of blood T cell repertoires in COVID-19 (dated by TCRdb to the early 2020s). To prepare the library, the immunoSEQ multiplex PCR assay was applied. Drawn from immuneACCESS, this table holds only the in-frame rearrangements with V and J called that TCRdb kept. Clones are partly lost; checked studies trace under half to an unresolved V gene and leave the rest unexplained. This sample holds around 140,000 clones; 80% to 90% were observed only once. Of the sample, 8% to 9% falls within the top ten clones. The sequenced sample consisted of peripheral blood. These receptors originate from a woman between 45 and 60 years old with active or convalescent COVID-19.

V and J are TRBV5-1 and TRBJ1-1; D is possibly TRBD1 (5 bases). Germline lookup yields CDR1 SGHRS and CDR2 YFSETQ. There are 14 residues in the CDR3. V lost 1 base, J lost 6 bases, and 13 bases lay in between. The CDR3 protein is CASSLHGGGSEAFF. The CDR3 coding sequence is TGCGCCAGCAGCTTGCATGGCGGGGGTTCTGAAGCTTTCTTT.

J is TRBJ2-7 and V is TRBV15; 10 nucleotides align to TRBD1. From germline, CDR1 is LNHNV and CDR2 YYDKDF (reference sequence). The CDR3 is made up of 14 amino acids. V was pared by 3 bases and J by 6 bases, with 5 bases of the junction left unmatched. The CDR3 protein is CATSRGQGISEQYF. In nucleotides, the CDR3 is TGTGCCACCAGCAGGGGACAGGGGATCTCCGAGCAGTACTTC.

The sample holds a few counts of this clone. The gene calls are TRBV5-1 and TRBJ1-2; TRBD1 aligns across 10 bases. This CDR3 has 16 amino acids. V was clipped by 4 bases and J by 3 bases; unmatched bases: 9. Looked up from germline, CDR1 is SGHRS and CDR2 is YFSETQ. The CDR3 loop reads CASSPPTGGEDYGYTF. As DNA, the CDR3 is TGCGCCAGCAGCCCCCCGACAGGGGGCGAGGACTATGGCTACACCTTC.

The CDR3 sequence is CASSLDHRDPDEQYF. CDR3 nucleotide sequence: TGCGCCAGCAGCTTGGATCACAGGGACCCCGACGAGCAGTACTTC. The chain employs TRBV5-1 and TRBJ2-7, with D possibly being TRBD1 (6 bases). This CDR3 region has 15 residues. Trimming removed 0 bases from V and 5 bases from J, with 15 bases in between. CDR1 is SGHRS and CDR2 is YFSETQ in the germline V gene.

The chain recombines TRBV7-9 with TRBJ1-3, with a tentative D call TRBD1 (5 bases). The CDR3 is made up of 14 amino acids. V was trimmed by 3 bases and J by 3 bases, leaving 9 bases between them. Per the germline V gene, CDR1 is SEHNR and CDR2 is FQNEAQ (reference sequence). The CDR3 is CASSFPGRGNTIYF. The CDR3 DNA follows: TGTGCCAGCAGCTTTCCAGGGCGTGGAAACACCATATATTTT. Full variable domain (missing parts from reference TRBV7-9 and TRBJ1-3): DTGVSQNPRHKITKRGQNVTFRCDPISEHNRLYWYRQTLGQGPEFLTYFQNEAQLEKSRLLSDRFSAERPKGSFSTLEIQRTEQGDSAMYLCASSFPGRGNTIYFGEGSWLTVV.

This clone was found once. The chain combines TRBV24-1 with TRBJ2-5; possible D gene TRBD1, 6 bases. Germline lookup yields CDR1 KGHDR and CDR2 SFDVKD. The length of the CDR3 is 14 residues. V was trimmed by 4 bases and J by 2 bases, leaving 10 bases between them. Written as DNA, the CDR3 is TGTGCCACCAGTGAGACAGGAGTACAAGAGACCCAGTACTTC. Translating it yields CATSETGVQETQYF.

CDR3 sequence: CASSPGRGAWYGYTF. The CDR3 region has the DNA TGTGCCAGCAGCCCCGGAAGGGGCGCCTGGTATGGCTACACCTTC. The genes are TRBV11-1 and TRBJ1-2; tentative D call: TRBD1 (5 bases). Trimming took off 5 bases at V and 5 bases at J, with 18 bases between the two ends. CDR1 SGHAT and CDR2 FQDESV come from the germline V gene (reference sequence). The CDR3 is made up of 15 amino acids.

This sequence joins TRBV5-1 and TRBJ2-5, with 8 bases fitting TRBD1. Germline V gives CDR1 SGHRS, CDR2 YFSETQ. CDR3 length: 15 residues. V dropped 0 bases and J dropped 6; count of bases not matched to a gene: 7. CDR3 nucleotide sequence: TGCGCCAGCAGCTTGGGGACAGGGTGGCTCCAGACCCAGTACTTC. This translates into CASSLGTGWLQTQYF.

In its sample, this clone was seen once. CDR3 sequence: CASSLLGHGFAYEQYF. The DNA of the CDR3 is TGTGCCAGCAGCTTACTGGGACACGGATTTGCCTACGAGCAGTACTTC. The chain uses TRBV6-2 or TRBV6-3 and TRBJ2-7; tentative D call: TRBD1 (6 bases). Trimming removed 6 bases at V and 2 bases at J, with 20 bases between. The CDR3 length is 16 residues. Germline V gene data show CDR1 as MNHEY and CDR2 as SVGEGT.

This clone has just one count. This chain links TRBV7-2 with TRBJ2-2, with a possible D match to TRBD2 (5 bases). With 4 bases removed from V and 3 bases from J, the gap between germline ends came to 15 bases. The CDR3 length is 16 residues. CDR1 SGHTA and CDR2 FQGNSA come from the germline V gene. The CDR3 DNA reads TGTGCCAGCAGCTCCCCCGACGGGGTTTACACCGGGGAGCTGTTTTTT. Amino acids: CASSSPDGVYTGELFF. The whole variable domain, remainder taken from reference TRBV7-2 and TRBJ2-2, is GAGVSQSPSNKVTEKGKDVELRCDPISGHTALYWYRQSLGQGLEFLIYFQGNSAPDKSGLPSDRFSAERTGGSVSTLTIQRTQQEDSAVYLCASSSPDGVYTGELFFGEGSRLTVL.

This chain connects TRBV9 to TRBJ1-5; D not certain. From germline, CDR1 is SGDLS and CDR2 YYNGEE. The V end was cut by 4 bases, the J end by 2 bases, with 10 bases between. The CDR3 has 14 residues. The CDR3 here is CASSPGPGNQPQHF. In nucleotides, the CDR3 is TGTGCCAGCAGCCCGGGTCCGGGCAATCAGCCCCAGCATTTT.

This rearrangement joins TRBV19 to TRBJ1-1; possibly TRBD1 for D (5 bases). The CDR3 consists of 14 residues. Germline assignment: CDR1 LNHDA and CDR2 SQIVND (reference sequence). V was cut by 3 bases and J by 3 bases, with 11 bases left in between. CDR3 sequence (DNA): TGTGCCAGTAGTATCTGGGGGGGTGACACTGAAGCTTTCTTT. Translating gives CASSIWGGDTEAFF.

This chain connects TRBV19 to TRBJ1-1, with D perhaps TRBD1 (5 bases). This CDR3 has 14 residues. Germline CDR1 reads LNHDA; CDR2 reads SQIVND (reference sequence). Deletions cut 3 bases from V and 5 bases from J, with 13 bases between. CDR3 nucleotide sequence: TGTGCCAGTAGTATTAAGGCAGGGCTTACTGAAGCTTTCTTT. This codes for CASSIKAGLTEAFF.

The chain recombines TRBV19 with TRBJ1-1; D not certain. CDR3 size: 14 residues. CDR1 LNHDA and CDR2 SQIVND come from the germline V gene (reference sequence). Between the trimmed V and J ends, which lost 5 bases and 1 base, there was a span of 11 bases. The CDR3 DNA reads TGTGCCAGTAGTGCGAGAGGTTGGAACACTGAAGCTTTCTTT. This gives the protein CASSARGWNTEAFF.

The chain uses TRBV30 and TRBJ1-4, with D possibly matching TRBD1 (5 bases). The V and J ends lost 3 bases and 0 bases respectively, with 11 bases between them. In germline, CDR1 is GTSNPN, CDR2 SVGIG (reference sequence). The CDR3 has 15 residues. The CDR3 DNA sequence: TGTGCCTGGAGGGCTACAGGCGCAACTAATGAAAAACTGTTTTTT. Translated: CAWRATGATNEKLFF.

The chain links TRBV5-8 to TRBJ2-5; 11 bases agree with TRBD2. This CDR3 is 15 amino acids long. The germline CDR1 and CDR2 sequences are SGHTS and YDEGEE. The junction had 5 bases not matched to a gene; V was cut back by 4 bases and J by 3 bases. The chain's CDR3 is CASSKGLAVEETQYF. CDR3 coding DNA: TGTGCCAGCAGCAAGGGACTAGCGGTCGAAGAGACCCAGTACTTC.

V and J are TRBV28 and TRBJ2-2, with a weak D call TRBD1 (6 bases). This CDR3 region has 15 residues. Germline assignment: CDR1 MDHEN and CDR2 SYDVKM. V lost 5 bases and J 0 bases, leaving 10 bases between the germline ends. The chain's CDR3 is CASSPHRANTGELFF. CDR3 coding DNA: TGTGCCAGCAGTCCCCACAGGGCGAACACCGGGGAGCTGTTTTTT.

This chain joins TRBV7-2 and TRBJ1-3; 7 bases fit TRBD1. Trimming removed 1 base from V and 7 bases from J; junction bases left unmatched: 7. CDR1 and CDR2 (germline): SGHTA, FQGNSA. This CDR3 has 15 amino acids. CDR3 sequence (DNA): TGTGCCAGCAGCTTAGGCGGCAGGGGGGCGAACACCATATATTTT. Translation gives CASSLGGRGANTIYF. Together with reference TRBV7-2 and TRBJ1-3, the CDR3 gives the full variable domain: GAGVSQSPSNKVTEKGKDVELRCDPISGHTALYWYRQSLGQGLEFLIYFQGNSAPDKSGLPSDRFSAERTGGSVSTLTIQRTQQEDSAVYLCASSLGGRGANTIYFGEGSWLTVV.

The chain combines TRBV19 with TRBJ2-5; 8 nucleotides agree with TRBD2. CDR3 size: 15 residues. Unmatched junction bases numbered 6, after V lost 5 bases and J lost 1 base. Germline CDR1 LNHDA, CDR2 SQIVND (reference sequence). CDR3 residues: CASSDSGGLQETQYF. The CDR3 DNA reads as TGTGCCAGTAGTGACAGCGGGGGCCTCCAAGAGACCCAGTACTTC. Based on the CDR3 plus reference TRBV19 and TRBJ2-5, the full variable domain is DGGITQSPKYLFRKEGQNVTLSCEQNLNHDAMYWYRQDPGQGLRLIYYSQIVNDFQKGDIAEGYSVSREKKESFPLTVTSAQKNPTAFYLCASSDSGGLQETQYFGPGTRLLVL.